The T cell receptor beta chain described here comes from a study of cytomegalovirus exposure and HLA in healthy donors. Whole-study findings and limits: In a later analysis, a genetic analysis reported fewer productive-TCR N-insertions in an Asian-associated ancestry cluster than the cohort average. Later work showed greater clonal expansion in HLA-associated TCR beta chains than in equally common others. Rates of TCR association differed by HLA locus in a later analysis, with DRB1 highest and HLA-C lowest.

The PCR made use of 60 Vbeta and 13 Jbeta primers. Method: immunoSEQ multiplex PCR; TCRdb's copy keeps in-frame clones and lacks some. The table lists 200,000 to 300,000 clones, over 80% of them singletons. Remarks on this clone: What it recognizes is unknown.

Healthy bone marrow donors made up the cohort. Trimming shortened V by 6 bases and J by 3 bases, and 21 bases separated the two germline ends. Germline lookup yields CDR1 SGHVS and CDR2 FQNEAQ. The CDR3 is 16 amino acids. The chain is built from TRBV7-8 and TRBJ2-7; no reliable D call. Sequenced: PBMCs. The receptor's source is a woman aged 40 to 55 in good health and CMV-seropositive. The CDR3: CASSPAPGSTHYEQYF. CDR3 DNA sequence: TGTGCCAGCAGTCCTGCACCGGGTTCCACTCACTACGAGCAGTACTTC.